These 15 T cell receptor beta chains share one sample of origin, sequenced in a study of cytomegalovirus exposure and HLA in healthy donors. Use of 60 Vbeta and 13 Jbeta primers characterized the PCR. Here immunoSEQ multiplex PCR was the method, and the copy in TCRdb shows in-frame clones only, minus some. The table includes 140,000 to 150,000 clones, about three quarters detected once. Source material: PBMCs. The receptors stem from a man in his forties in good health and CMV-seropositive.

This clone was counted a single time. The gene calls are TRBV14 and TRBJ1-1; 8 positions match TRBD1. Germline CDR1 is SGHDN and CDR2 is FVKESK. CDR3 length: 14 amino acids. Germline trimming cut 4 bases from V and 1 base from J; bases unmatched to any gene: 2. The CDR3: CASSLGQANTEAFF. CDR3 in DNA: TGTGCCAGCAGCCTGGGACAGGCGAACACTGAAGCTTTCTTT.

This clone showed up just once. The chain combines TRBV4-1 with TRBJ2-7; no clear D gene. The CDR3 spans 15 residues. Germline lookup yields CDR1 MGHRA and CDR2 YSYEKL. V gave up 1 base and J gave up 2 bases, with 12 bases separating them. CDR3 bases: TGCGCCAGCAGCCAAGTTGGCGGATATACCTACGAGCAGTACTTC. Translated: CASSQVGGYTYEQYF.

V and J are TRBV7-9 and TRBJ2-1, with 9 bases fitting TRBD1. After removal of 8 bases from V and 6 bases from J, the junction contained 2 bases not matched to a gene. This CDR3 has 12 residues. CDR1 is SEHNR, CDR2 FQNEAQ, per germline (reference sequence). The CDR3: CASDRGVNEQFF. As DNA, the CDR3 is TGTGCCAGCGACAGGGGGGTCAATGAGCAGTTCTTC. The full variable domain, completed using reference TRBV7-9 and TRBJ2-1, is DTGVSQNPRHKITKRGQNVTFRCDPISEHNRLYWYRQTLGQGPEFLTYFQNEAQLEKSRLLSDRFSAERPKGSFSTLEIQRTEQGDSAMYLCASDRGVNEQFFGPGTRLTVL.

Here the CDR3 reads CASGGQVTGELFF. In DNA form, the CDR3 reads TGTGCCAGCGGCGGGCAGGTCACCGGGGAGCTGTTTTTT. The chain employs TRBV7-7 and TRBJ2-2, with D tentatively TRBD2 (5 bases). Trimming took 8 bases from V and 4 from J, leaving 11 bases between them. The CDR3 has 13 residues. The germline CDR1 and CDR2 sequences are SSHAT and FNYEAQ (reference sequence).

This clone was counted a single time. This rearrangement joins TRBV15 to TRBJ2-2; TRBD2 matches at 7 bases. CDR3 length: 17 amino acids. V gave up 0 bases and J gave up 2 bases; unmatched junction bases: 6. Germline values: CDR1 LNHNV, CDR2 YYDKDF (reference sequence). In DNA, the CDR3 is TGTGCCACCAGCAGAGATCGACTAGCCTTAAACACCGGGGAGCTGTTTTTT. Residues: CATSRDRLALNTGELFF.

The rearrangement joins TRBV6-6 to TRBJ2-7, with D unresolved. The CDR3 runs to 12 residues. Germline V gene lookup returns CDR1 MNHNY and CDR2 SVGAGI (reference sequence). Between the trimmed V and J ends, which lost 6 bases and 6 bases, there was a span of 12 bases. DNA for the CDR3: TGTGCCAGCAGCCACATATCACGCGAGCAGTACTTC. Its translation: CASSHISREQYF.

V is TRBV28 and J is TRBJ2-6; D gene uncertain. Germline loops: CDR1 MDHEN, CDR2 SYDVKM. V lost 3 bases to trimming and J lost 4 bases, with 10 bases between them. The CDR3 extends over 15 amino acids. DNA for the CDR3: TGTGCCAGCAGTTTTGAGTGGGCCGGGGCCAACGTCCTGACTTTC. Amino acids: CASSFEWAGANVLTF.

V gene TRBV7-6 combines with J gene TRBJ2-2; 7 bases are a match to TRBD2. The V gene's germline CDR1 is SGHVS and CDR2 FNYEAQ. The CDR3 loop spans 16 amino acids. The trim removed 1 base at V and 1 base at J, leaving 3 bases unmatched. In DNA, the CDR3 is TGTGCCAGCAGCTTAGGGGGCGGGAGGAACACCGGGGAGCTGTTTTTT. Translation: CASSLGGGRNTGELFF.

The chain employs TRBV19 and TRBJ2-5; tentative D call: TRBD2 (5 bases). CDR3 length: 15 amino acids. Germline lookup yields CDR1 LNHDA and CDR2 SQIVND (reference sequence). Trimming took off 1 base at V and 5 bases at J, with 14 bases between the two ends. The CDR3 DNA reads TGTGCCAGTAGTATAGGAGGGAGTAGGAGGGAGACCCAGTACTTC. This sequence encodes CASSIGGSRRETQYF.

The rearrangement joins TRBV7-8 to TRBJ2-1; D perhaps matches TRBD2 (5 bases). V lost 8 bases to trimming and J lost 5 bases, with 13 bases between them. CDR1 is SGHVS and CDR2 is FQNEAQ in the germline V gene. This CDR3 contains 13 residues. The CDR3 DNA follows: TGTGCCAGCGAGGGCAGGCGAAACAATGAGCAGTTCTTC. This translates into CASEGRRNNEQFF.

This sequence joins TRBV2 and TRBJ2-1; 7 bases align to TRBD2. Trimming at V came to 2 bases and at J to 7 bases, leaving 11 bases not matched to a gene. Germline V lookup: CDR1 SNHLY, CDR2 FYNNEI. This CDR3 spans 16 amino acids. The CDR3 is CASSEYADLRGNEQFF. The DNA for the CDR3 is TGTGCCAGCAGTGAATATGCGGACTTGCGGGGGAATGAGCAGTTCTTC.

The rearrangement uses TRBV29-1 and TRBJ1-2; 12 bases line up with TRBD1. The CDR3 length is 13 residues. Germline V gives CDR1 SQVTM, CDR2 ANQGSEA. The V and J ends lost 6 bases and 7 bases, in that order; junction bases with no gene match: 6. CDR3 region: CSVPGTGGSGYTF. DNA of the CDR3: TGCAGCGTCCCGGGGACAGGGGGCTCTGGCTACACCTTC.

This chain's CDR3 is CASSLSGDLAYEQYF. CDR3 DNA sequence: TGTGCCAGCAGCTTAAGCGGGGACCTCGCGTACGAGCAGTACTTC. The chain employs TRBV7-9 and TRBJ2-7; 7 bases fit TRBD2. CDR1 is SEHNR and CDR2 is FQNEAQ in the germline V gene (reference sequence). Germline trimming cut 2 bases from V and 4 bases from J; bases unmatched to any gene: 8. The CDR3 consists of 15 residues.

The V gene is TRBV28, the J gene TRBJ2-1; 9 positions match TRBD2. With 6 bases clipped from V and 5 bases from J, the junction kept 14 bases outside the gene matches. CDR1 is MDHEN and CDR2 is SYDVKM in the germline V gene. The CDR3 extends over 17 amino acids. CDR3 nucleotides: TGTGCCAGCAGCTATCCTGAGGCGGGAGGGCCCGACAATGAGCAGTTCTTC. Translating gives CASSYPEAGGPDNEQFF.

This chain connects TRBV23-1 to TRBJ1-1; 7 bases map to TRBD1. TRBV23-1 is known as an ORF, though its function is uncertain. The V and J ends lost 9 bases and 4 bases, in that order; junction bases with no gene match: 8. The CDR3 extends over 13 amino acids. CDR3 bases: TGCGCCAGGGAGGACAGGAGAGGCACTGAAGCTTTCTTT. It yields the protein CAREDRRGTEAFF.